One sample yielded the 27 T cell receptor beta chains listed below, sequenced in a study of T cells in Graves' hyperthyroidism and ophthalmopathy. Amplification yielded TCR beta CDR3 regions, with RNA transcripts as the source. Researchers ran a first-round RT-PCR on the TCR CDR3 using the HTBI primer set. Each CDR3 protein is one row after TCRdb ran MiXCR on the multiplex PCR reads. The data show tens of thousands of distinct CDR3 sequences, 45% to 65% seen once. Sequenced material: peripheral blood or thyroid tissue (not recorded which). The receptors derive from a man aged 18-30 years with Graves' hyperthyroidism.

Many counts were recorded for this clonotype. The chain is built from TRBV10-3 and TRBJ2-5; possibly TRBD1 for D (6 bases). From germline, CDR1 is ENHRY and CDR2 SYGVKD. Trimming cost V 4 bases and J 2 bases, with 11 bases left between them. This CDR3 spans 14 amino acids. This CDR3 reads CAISGAGDQETQYF. The CDR3 DNA reads as TGTGCCATCAGTGGAGCAGGGGATCAAGAGACCCAGTACTTC.

For this clonotype: At one end the junction does not follow the germline gene, possibly because of a read error. V and J are TRBV29-1 and TRBJ1-1; D not certain. The CDR3 contains 16 residues. Germline assignment: CDR1 SQVTM and CDR2 ANQGSEA. CDR3 protein: CSVSVVVWAANTEAFF. The CDR3 coding sequence is TGCAGCGTCAGCGTTGTTGTGTGGGCAGCGAACACTGAGGCTTTCTTT.

This clonotype has ten or more counts. The V call is TRBV12-3 or TRBV12-4, the J call TRBJ2-3; a weak D match, TRBD1 (6 bases). V was clipped by 4 bases and J by 1 base, with 9 bases between them. This CDR3 spans 14 amino acids. The CDR3 nucleotides read TGTGCCAGCAGTTGGACAGTCGGCACAGATACGCAGTATTTT. Translation: CASSWTVGTDTQYF.

This clonotype is deemed medium-sized. This chain joins TRBV12-3 or TRBV12-4 and TRBJ1-3; no reliable D call. Deletions cut 1 base from V and 4 bases from J, with 8 bases between. The CDR3 extends over 14 amino acids. The CDR3 DNA reads as TGTGCCAGCAGTTTAGGAGGCGGAGGAAACACCATATATTTT. This sequence encodes CASSLGGGGNTIYF.

This clonotype was counted many times. The J gene is TRBJ1-4, the V gene TRBV9, with D unresolved. The CDR3 extends over 15 amino acids. Germline V gene sequence: CDR1 SGDLS, CDR2 YYNGEE. V dropped 4 bases and J dropped 3 bases, with 13 bases sitting between them. CDR3 sequence reads: CASSPLGQSNEKLFF. The CDR3 nucleotides read TGTGCCAGCAGCCCACTCGGGCAGTCTAATGAAAAACTGTTTTTT.

This clonotype appeared a few times. The rearrangement links TRBV20-1 to TRBJ2-5; 9 positions agree with TRBD1. V was clipped by 6 bases and J by 4 bases; unmatched bases: 6. The CDR3 totals 13 residues. Germline V lookup: CDR1 DFQATT, CDR2 SNEGSKA (reference sequence). CDR3 residues: CSAMDRGRETQYF. The CDR3 nucleotides are TGCAGTGCAATGGACAGGGGACGAGAGACCCAGTACTTC.

Turning to this clonotype: As the CDR3 is not closed by the conserved phenylalanine or tryptophan, this likely results from a read error. The chain links TRBV7-9 to TRBJ2-5; D unclear. The CDR3 covers 11 residues. Germline CDR1 reads SEHNR; CDR2 reads FQNEAQ (reference sequence). V was pared by 5 bases and J by 5 bases, with 6 bases between. CDR3 DNA: TGTGCCAGCAGCCCTCAGGAGACCCAGTACTTA. It is translated as CASSPQETQYL.

This clonotype was seen at least ten times. The chain uses TRBV20-1 and TRBJ2-5; D may be TRBD2 (6 bases). The germline V gene encodes CDR1 DFQATT and CDR2 SNEGSKA (reference sequence). V lost 6 bases to trimming and J lost 2 bases, with 16 bases between them. The CDR3 totals 14 residues. The CDR3 DNA is TGCAGTGCGGGCGACGGAGGACTACAAGAGACCCAGTACTTC. Its protein is CSAGDGGLQETQYF.

This chain joins TRBV11-2 and TRBJ1-2; 10 bases are a match to TRBD1. From germline, CDR1 is SGHAT and CDR2 FQNNGV. This CDR3 region has 16 residues. The V gene end was trimmed by 2 bases and the J gene end by 2 bases; junction bases not matched to a gene: 5. This CDR3 reads CASSLNRQGANYGYTF. The CDR3 region has the DNA TGTGCCAGCAGCTTAAACCGACAGGGGGCGAACTATGGCTACACCTTC.

This clonotype was seen repeatedly, ten times or more. The gene calls are TRBV28 and TRBJ1-1, with 7 bases aligning to TRBD1. Germline values: CDR1 MDHEN, CDR2 SYDVKM. The ends lost 1 base at V and 4 bases at J; junction bases unmatched: 3. This CDR3 has 14 residues. CDR3 protein: CASSLYKGATEAFF. The CDR3 DNA sequence: TGTGCCAGCAGTTTATACAAGGGGGCCACTGAAGCTTTCTTT. Using reference TRBV28 and TRBJ1-1 for the parts outside the CDR3, the full variable domain is DVKVTQSSRYLVKRTGEKVFLECVQDMDHENMFWYRQDPGLGLRLIYFSYDVKMKEKGDIPEGYSVSREKKERFSLILESASTNQTSMYLCASSLYKGATEAFFGQGTRLTVV.

This clonotype was seen at least ten times. J is TRBJ1-1 and V is TRBV20-1; D call uncertain. V dropped 0 bases and J dropped 1 base, with 24 bases sitting between them. Germline CDR1 and CDR2: DFQATT and SNEGSKA (reference sequence). The CDR3 spans 19 residues. CDR3 loop: CSARDLKSEGHSGNTEAFF. The CDR3 DNA sequence: TGCAGTGCTAGAGATCTAAAAAGTGAAGGGCATAGCGGGAACACTGAAGCTTTCTTT.

This clonotype was detected many times. The J gene is TRBJ1-3, the V gene TRBV5-1; 7 positions agree with TRBD1. Per germline, CDR1 SGHRS and CDR2 YFSETQ. Germline trimming cut 3 bases from V and 3 bases from J; bases unmatched to any gene: 3. This CDR3 contains 14 residues. CDR3 protein: CASSYGTDGNTIYF. In nucleotides, the CDR3 is TGCGCCAGCAGCTACGGGACAGATGGAAACACCATATATTTT.

This clonotype is medium-sized. The chain uses TRBV12-3 or TRBV12-4 and TRBJ1-1; D uncertain. This CDR3 comprises 11 residues. V lost 1 base to trimming and J lost 4 bases, with 1 base between them. The CDR3 DNA is TGTGCCAGCAGTTTAGGCACTGAAGCTTTCTTT. Residues: CASSLGTEAFF.

This clonotype was picked up many times. V usage is TRBV12-3 or TRBV12-4 and J usage is TRBJ2-3; TRBD2 aligns across 7 bases. V shed 7 bases, J shed 0 bases, and the junction held 10 bases outside the gene matches. The CDR3 is 16 amino acids. CDR3 sequence reads: CASTPFWGGSTDTQYF. In nucleotides, the CDR3 is TGTGCCAGCACCCCGTTTTGGGGGGGTAGCACAGATACGCAGTATTTT.

In its sample, this clonotype was seen a few times. The chain is built from TRBV5-1 and TRBJ2-7; a possible D gene is TRBD1 (5 bases). Per germline, CDR1 SGHRS and CDR2 YFSETQ. V shed 7 bases and J shed 0 bases, with 17 bases lying between them. The CDR3 spans 15 residues. The CDR3 loop is CASRRATESSYEQYF. Written as DNA, the CDR3 is TGCGCCAGCCGGCGTGCGACAGAGAGCTCCTACGAGCAGTACTTC.

This clonotype was counted ten times or more. The chain has TRBV6-5 and TRBJ2-2; no definite D call. Germline CDR1 is MNHEY and CDR2 is SVGAGI. Trimming took 2 bases from V and 6 from J, leaving 10 bases between them. This CDR3 is built from 14 residues. In DNA, the CDR3 is TGTGCCAGCAGTTACATTCTACGGGCCGGGGAGCTGTTTTTT. This gives the protein CASSYILRAGELFF.

The chain has TRBV7-2 and TRBJ2-5; D is unclear. Germline CDR1 and CDR2: SGHTA and FQGNSA. V lost 1 base to trimming and J lost 9 bases, with 21 bases between them. The CDR3 has 16 amino acids. The CDR3 DNA is TGTGCCAGCAGCTTAGGGAATCAGCCCCCTGGGTGGGCCCAGTACTTC. Its protein product is CASSLGNQPPGWAQYF.

The rearrangement links TRBV25-1 to TRBJ1-5; D gene uncertain. This CDR3 is built from 14 residues. V shed 0 bases and J shed 3 bases, with 6 bases lying between them. Germline values: CDR1 MGHDK, CDR2 SYGVNS. The CDR3: CASSEYGTNQPQHF. CDR3 nucleotides: TGTGCCAGCAGTGAATACGGCACCAATCAGCCCCAGCATTTT. Looking up the rest from reference TRBV25-1 and TRBJ1-5 gives the full variable domain: EADIYQTPRYLVIGTGKKITLECSQTMGHDKMYWYQQDPGMELHLIHYSYGVNSTEKGDLSSESTVSRIRTEHFPLTLESARPSHTSQYLCASSEYGTNQPQHFGDGTRLSIL.

This clonotype was observed once. The chain uses TRBV7-8 and TRBJ1-6; 10 bases line up with TRBD1. Germline values: CDR1 SGHVS, CDR2 FQNEAQ. The V and J ends lost 2 bases and 11 bases, in that order; junction bases with no gene match: 3. The CDR3 has 14 residues. CDR3 protein: CASSLPGQGTPLHF. For the CDR3, the DNA is TGTGCCAGCAGCTTACCGGGACAGGGGACACCCCTCCACTTT.

The sample holds many counts of this clonotype. The chain's CDR3 is CASSFQGGGETQYF. CDR3 in DNA: TGTGCCAGCAGCTTCCAGGGGGGCGGGGAGACCCAGTACTTC. The chain couples TRBV5-5 to TRBJ2-5, with a possible D match to TRBD1 (7 bases). Germline CDR1 and CDR2: SGHKS and YYEKEE (reference sequence). V was shortened by 2 bases and J by 5 bases, with 13 bases between the two germline ends. The CDR3 runs 14 residues. The full variable domain, completed using reference TRBV5-5 and TRBJ2-5, is DAGVTQSPTHLIKTRGQQVTLRCSPISGHKSVSWYQQVLGQGPQFIFQYYEKEERGRGNFPDRFSARQFPNYSSELNVNALLLGDSALYLCASSFQGGGETQYFGPGTRLLVL.

In regard to this clonotype: A much bigger clone sits one base away, suggesting this may be a read error. The rearrangement links TRBV4-1 to TRBJ2-2, with a tentative D call TRBD1 (6 bases). Germline V gives CDR1 MGHRA, CDR2 YSYEKL. The CDR3 sequence is 16 residues long. The CDR3 loop reads CASSQESTGSTGELLF. Here the CDR3 DNA reads TGCGCCAGCAGCCAAGAGTCAACAGGGAGCACCGGGGAGCTGCTTTTT.

As to this clonotype: A junction boundary mismatches the germline segment, possibly from a read error. The J gene is TRBJ2-7, the V gene TRBV2, with D hard to call. CDR3 size: 13 residues. Germline CDR1 and CDR2: SNHLY and FYNNEI. The CDR3 coding sequence is TGTGCCAGCATACTGGCGAGCTCCTACGAGCAGTGCTTC. Translation: CASILASSYEQCF.

CDR3 loop: CASSRGTGYYEQYF. The DNA of the CDR3 is TGTGCCAGCAGCCGCGGGACAGGTTACTACGAGCAGTACTTC. The chain couples TRBV7-9 to TRBJ2-7; TRBD1 aligns across 8 bases. Looked up from germline, CDR1 is SEHNR and CDR2 is FQNEAQ (reference sequence). The J segment lost 3 bases and the V segment lost 5 bases, leaving 6 bases of the junction unmatched. The CDR3 length is 14 residues.

CDR3 bases: TGTGCCAGTAGTGCCTCAGGGAAAGAGACCCAGTACTTC. It is translated as CASSASGKETQYF. The chain has TRBV19 and TRBJ2-5; tentatively, D is TRBD1 (5 bases). The V gene's germline CDR1 is LNHDA and CDR2 SQIVND (reference sequence). The CDR3 has 13 amino acids. Trimming cost V 5 bases and J 3 bases, with 10 bases left between them.

The V call is TRBV7-2, the J call TRBJ1-4; 7 bases agree with TRBD1. With 6 bases clipped from V and 5 bases from J, the junction kept 9 bases outside the gene matches. The CDR3 consists of 15 residues. Germline V gene sequence: CDR1 SGHTA, CDR2 FQGNSA. The CDR3 reads CASSEYQTGNEKLFF. In DNA, the CDR3 is TGTGCCAGCAGTGAATACCAGACAGGGAATGAAAAACTGTTTTTT.

This clonotype was detected many times. The CDR3 DNA is TGTGCCAGCAGCTTAGGAGCAGGGAGGATGAACACTGAAGCTTTCTTT. Its protein is CASSLGAGRMNTEAFF. The chain carries TRBV7-2 and TRBJ1-1; possible D gene TRBD1, 5 bases. Germline CDR1 and CDR2: SGHTA and FQGNSA. The CDR3 length is 16 residues. Trimming shortened V by 1 base and J by 0 bases, and 12 bases separated the two germline ends.

This clonotype was picked up many times. The V call is TRBV30, the J call TRBJ1-2; perhaps TRBD1 as D (6 bases). V dropped 3 bases and J dropped 8 bases, with 10 bases sitting between them. Germline V gene data show CDR1 as GTSNPN and CDR2 as SVGIG (reference sequence). The CDR3 runs to 11 residues. The CDR3 protein is CAWSAGDGYTF. In DNA, the CDR3 is TGTGCCTGGAGCGCAGGGGACGGCTACACCTTC.